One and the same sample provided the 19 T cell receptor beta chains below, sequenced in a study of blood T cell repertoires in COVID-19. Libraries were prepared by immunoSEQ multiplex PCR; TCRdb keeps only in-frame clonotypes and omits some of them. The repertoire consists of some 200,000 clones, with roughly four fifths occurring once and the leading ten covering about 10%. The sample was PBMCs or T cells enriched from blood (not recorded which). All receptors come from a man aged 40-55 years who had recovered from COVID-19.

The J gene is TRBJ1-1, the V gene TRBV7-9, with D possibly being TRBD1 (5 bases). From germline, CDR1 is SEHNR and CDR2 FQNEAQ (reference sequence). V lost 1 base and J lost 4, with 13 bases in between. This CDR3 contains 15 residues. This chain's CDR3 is CASSLVQGRGTEAFF. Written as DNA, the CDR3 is TGTGCCAGCAGCTTAGTGCAGGGAAGGGGCACTGAAGCTTTCTTT.

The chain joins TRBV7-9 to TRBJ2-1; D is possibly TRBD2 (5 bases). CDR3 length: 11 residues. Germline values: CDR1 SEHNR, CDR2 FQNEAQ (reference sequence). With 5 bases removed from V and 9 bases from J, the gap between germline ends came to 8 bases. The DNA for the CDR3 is TGTGCCAGCAGCCCCGAGGGTGAGCAGTTCTTC. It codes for CASSPEGEQFF.

Here the CDR3 reads CASSYVGTGNSPLHF. The CDR3 DNA reads as TGTGCCAGCAGTTACGTCGGGACAGGGAATTCACCCCTCCACTTT. The chain uses TRBV6-5 and TRBJ1-6; 9 nucleotides match TRBD1. The CDR3 loop spans 15 amino acids. Trimming cost V 2 bases and J 7 bases; bases outside gene matches: 3. CDR1 MNHEY and CDR2 SVGAGI come from the germline V gene.

The CDR3 sequence: CSASIRLLTEAFF. The CDR3 DNA reads TGCAGCGCCAGTATCCGACTCCTCACTGAAGCTTTCTTT. The V and J genes are TRBV29-1 and TRBJ1-1; no definite D call. Trimming removed 7 bases from V and 4 bases from J, with 16 bases in between. Germline assignment: CDR1 SQVTM and CDR2 ANQGSEA. This CDR3 region has 13 residues. The entire variable domain, with the rest obtained from reference TRBV29-1 and TRBJ1-1, is as follows: SAVISQKPSRDICQRGTSLTIQCQVDSQVTMMFWYRQQPGQSLTLIATANQGSEATYESGFVIDKFPISRPNLTFSTLTVSNMSPEDSSIYLCSASIRLLTEAFFGQGTRLTVV.

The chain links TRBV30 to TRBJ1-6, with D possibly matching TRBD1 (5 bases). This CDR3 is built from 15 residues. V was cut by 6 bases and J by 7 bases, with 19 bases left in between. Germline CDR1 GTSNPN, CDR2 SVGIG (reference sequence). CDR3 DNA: TGTGCCTGCATCCTCAAGGGGACTCCCAATTCACCCCTCCACTTT. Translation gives CACILKGTPNSPLHF.

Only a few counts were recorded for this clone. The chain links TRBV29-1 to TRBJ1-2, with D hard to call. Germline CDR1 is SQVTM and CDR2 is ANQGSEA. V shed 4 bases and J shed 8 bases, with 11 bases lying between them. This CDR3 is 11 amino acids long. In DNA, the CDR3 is TGCAGCGTTGGGGCAGGCAGCGGCTACACCTTC. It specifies CSVGAGSGYTF.

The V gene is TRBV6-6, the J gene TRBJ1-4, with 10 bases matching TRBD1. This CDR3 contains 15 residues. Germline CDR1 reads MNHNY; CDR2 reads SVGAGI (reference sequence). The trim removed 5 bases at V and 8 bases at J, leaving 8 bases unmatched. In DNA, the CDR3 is TGTGCCAGCAGTCATCGGGACAGGGGAGGCGAAAAACTGTTTTTT. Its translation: CASSHRDRGGEKLFF.

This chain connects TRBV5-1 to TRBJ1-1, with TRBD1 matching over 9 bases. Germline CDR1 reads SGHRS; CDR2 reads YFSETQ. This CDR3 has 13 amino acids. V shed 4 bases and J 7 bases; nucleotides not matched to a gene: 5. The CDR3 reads CASSLGTGIEAFF. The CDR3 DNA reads TGCGCCAGCAGCCTAGGGACAGGGATTGAAGCTTTCTTT.

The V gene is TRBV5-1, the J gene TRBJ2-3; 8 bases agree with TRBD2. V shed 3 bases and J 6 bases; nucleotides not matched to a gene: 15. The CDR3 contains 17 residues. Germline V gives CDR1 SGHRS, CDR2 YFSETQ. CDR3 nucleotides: TGCGCCAGCAGCTCGACCTTAGCGGGAAGTTGGTTGGATACGCAGTATTTT. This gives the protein CASSSTLAGSWLDTQYF.

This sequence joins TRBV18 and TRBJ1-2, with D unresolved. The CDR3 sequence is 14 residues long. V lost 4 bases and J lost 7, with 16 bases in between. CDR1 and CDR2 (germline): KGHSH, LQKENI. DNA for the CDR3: TGTGCCAGCTCACTAACACTCCGGGAAGCTGGCTACACCTTC. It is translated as CASSLTLREAGYTF.

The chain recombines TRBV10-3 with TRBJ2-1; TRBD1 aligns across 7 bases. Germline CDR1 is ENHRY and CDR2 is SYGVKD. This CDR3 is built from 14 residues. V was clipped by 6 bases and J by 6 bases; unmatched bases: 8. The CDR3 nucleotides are TGTGCCATCAGCGCGACAGGGCAAAGCAATGAGCAGTTCTTC. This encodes CAISATGQSNEQFF.

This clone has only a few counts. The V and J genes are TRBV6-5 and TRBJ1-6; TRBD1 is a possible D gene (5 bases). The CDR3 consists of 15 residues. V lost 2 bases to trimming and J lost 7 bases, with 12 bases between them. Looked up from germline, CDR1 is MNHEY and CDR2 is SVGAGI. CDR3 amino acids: CASSYAGGWNSPLHF. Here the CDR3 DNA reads TGTGCCAGCAGTTACGCGGGGGGATGGAATTCACCCCTCCACTTT.

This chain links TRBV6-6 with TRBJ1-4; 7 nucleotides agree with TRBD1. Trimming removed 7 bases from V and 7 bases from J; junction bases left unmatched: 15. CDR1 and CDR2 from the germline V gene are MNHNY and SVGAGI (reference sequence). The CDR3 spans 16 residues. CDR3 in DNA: TGTGCCAGCATCAAGACTCTAGGGGGCAGAGGTGAAAAACTGTTTTTT. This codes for CASIKTLGGRGEKLFF.

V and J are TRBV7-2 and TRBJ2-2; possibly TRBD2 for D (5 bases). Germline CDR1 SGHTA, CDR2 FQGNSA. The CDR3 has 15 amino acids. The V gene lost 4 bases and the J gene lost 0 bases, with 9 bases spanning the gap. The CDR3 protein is CASSYSVANTGELFF. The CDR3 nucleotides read TGTGCCAGCAGCTATAGCGTCGCGAACACCGGGGAGCTGTTTTTT.

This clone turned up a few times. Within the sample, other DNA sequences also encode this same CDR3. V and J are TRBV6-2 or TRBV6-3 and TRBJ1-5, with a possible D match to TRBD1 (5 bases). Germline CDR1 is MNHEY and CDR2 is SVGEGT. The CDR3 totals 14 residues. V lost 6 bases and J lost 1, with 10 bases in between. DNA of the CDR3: TGTGCCAGCAGCCCGGGGGGGAGCAATCAGCCCCAGCATTTT. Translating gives CASSPGGSNQPQHF.

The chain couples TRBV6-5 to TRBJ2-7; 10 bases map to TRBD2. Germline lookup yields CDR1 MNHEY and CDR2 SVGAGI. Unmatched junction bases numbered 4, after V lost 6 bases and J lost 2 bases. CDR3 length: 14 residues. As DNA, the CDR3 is TGTGCCAGCAGACGACTAGCGGGTGCCTACGAGCAGTACGTC. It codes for CASRRLAGAYEQYV.

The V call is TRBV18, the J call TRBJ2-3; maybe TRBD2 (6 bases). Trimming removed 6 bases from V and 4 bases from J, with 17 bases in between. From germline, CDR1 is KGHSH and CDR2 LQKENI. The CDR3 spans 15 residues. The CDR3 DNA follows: TGTGCCAGCTCGCCCTGGTCCGGAGGGCCAGATACGCAGTATTTT. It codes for CASSPWSGGPDTQYF.

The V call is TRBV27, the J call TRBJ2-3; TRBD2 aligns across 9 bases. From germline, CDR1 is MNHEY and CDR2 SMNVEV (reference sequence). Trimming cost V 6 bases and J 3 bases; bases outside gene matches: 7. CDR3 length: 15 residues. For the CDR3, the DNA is TGTGCCAGCAGGGGGCGGGAGGGCCATACAGATACGCAGTATTTT. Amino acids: CASRGREGHTDTQYF.

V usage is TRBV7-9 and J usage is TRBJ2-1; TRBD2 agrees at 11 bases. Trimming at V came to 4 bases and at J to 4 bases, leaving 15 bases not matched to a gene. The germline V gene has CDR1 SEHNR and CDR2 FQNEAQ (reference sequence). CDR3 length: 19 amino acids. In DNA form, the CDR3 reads TGTGCCAGCAGCTCCATGGGACAGAGCCGGACTAGCGGGTACAATGAGCAGTTCTTC. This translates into CASSSMGQSRTSGYNEQFF.